A single sample is the source of the 15 T cell receptor beta chains below, sequenced in a study of PD-1 blockade in classical Hodgkin lymphoma (dated by TCRdb to about 2020). Libraries were made using the immunoSEQ multiplex PCR assay. The source is immuneACCESS, and TCRdb retained only in-frame sequences with V and J called. Part of the clones is not carried over; for the studies checked, unresolved V genes explain less than half of this, and the remainder is unexplained. A total of 10,000 or so clones appear in this sample, 80% to 90% of them only once. The top ten clonotypes cover around 14% of the sample. This specimen's time point label, interpreted: newly diagnosed, previously untreated cHL patient sample. CD8+ T cells were purified from thawed PBMCs by magnetic negative selection with a Miltenyi CD8+ T cell isolation kit. Sequencing was carried out using CD8+ T cells from blood. These receptors were taken from a human donor with classical Hodgkin lymphoma.

The chain couples TRBV5-5 to TRBJ1-4; no clear D gene. CDR1 is SGHKS and CDR2 is YYEKEE in the germline V gene (reference sequence). The V and J ends lost 2 bases and 0 bases respectively, with 5 bases between them. CDR3 size: 14 residues. This CDR3 reads CASSFVATNEKLFF. The DNA of the CDR3 is TGTGCCAGCAGCTTTGTTGCAACTAATGAAAAACTGTTTTTT.

The rearrangement joins TRBV2 to TRBJ1-5; a weak D match, TRBD1 (6 bases). Germline values: CDR1 SNHLY, CDR2 FYNNEI. The V gene lost 4 bases and the J gene lost 9 bases, with 13 bases spanning the gap. CDR3 length: 13 amino acids. CDR3: CASSADRSPPQHF. The CDR3 nucleotides read TGTGCCAGCAGTGCCGACAGGTCTCCGCCCCAGCATTTT.

This chain links TRBV7-8 with TRBJ2-5, with TRBD1 identical over 9 bases. This CDR3 comprises 15 residues. V was pared by 6 bases and J by 2 bases, with 7 bases of the junction left unmatched. The V gene's germline CDR1 is SGHVS and CDR2 FQNEAQ. The chain's CDR3 is CASRSGQGRQETQYF. CDR3 nucleotide sequence: TGTGCCAGCAGATCAGGACAGGGGCGTCAAGAGACCCAGTACTTC. The full variable domain, completed using reference TRBV7-8 and TRBJ2-5, is GAGVSQSPRYKVAKRGQDVALRCDPISGHVSLFWYQQALGQGPEFLTYFQNEAQLDKSGLPSDRFFAERPEGSVSTLKIQRTQQEDSAVYLCASRSGQGRQETQYFGPGTRLLVL.

V usage is TRBV13 and J usage is TRBJ2-7; D may be TRBD2 (5 bases). Germline V gene data show CDR1 as PRHDT and CDR2 as FYEKMQ (reference sequence). The length of the CDR3 is 14 residues. V was clipped by 3 bases and J by 1 base, with 10 bases between them. The chain's CDR3 is CASSFRRGSYEQYF. The CDR3 region has the DNA TGTGCCAGCAGCTTTCGACGGGGTTCCTACGAGCAGTACTTC.

The chain combines TRBV21-1 with TRBJ2-2; the DNA was not compared with TRBD1, the D call given in the table. TRBV21-1 is listed as a pseudogene. The CDR3 loop spans 16 amino acids. As DNA, the CDR3 is TGTGCCAGCAGCCCTGAGCGGACAGGGACCACCGGGGAGCTGTTTTTT. This sequence encodes CASSPERTGTTGELFF.

This rearrangement joins TRBV7-2 to TRBJ2-5; no reliable D call. The CDR3 is made up of 17 amino acids. Germline V CDR1 and CDR2: SGHTA, FQGNSA. V dropped 3 bases and J dropped 3 bases, with 20 bases sitting between them. Written as DNA, the CDR3 is TGTGCCAGCAGCTTTTTAGGTTGGGCGAGCGCGGAAGAGACCCAGTACTTC. Residues: CASSFLGWASAEETQYF.

The chain combines TRBV29-1 with TRBJ2-7; D ambiguous. V lost 4 bases, J lost 2 bases, and 9 bases lay in between. Germline CDR1 SQVTM, CDR2 ANQGSEA. The CDR3 consists of 12 residues. This chain's CDR3 is CSVVKETYEQYF. The CDR3 DNA sequence: TGCAGCGTTGTGAAAGAAACCTACGAGCAGTACTTC.

There are a few counts of this clone. J is TRBJ2-5 and V is TRBV7-8; TRBD2 aligns across 9 bases. Germline lookup yields CDR1 SGHVS and CDR2 FQNEAQ. There are 15 residues in the CDR3. With 5 bases clipped from V and 5 bases from J, the junction kept 9 bases outside the gene matches. CDR3 nucleotide sequence: TGTGCCAGCAGCATCTCTAGCGGGATGTGGGAGACCCAGTACTTC. Encoded protein: CASSISSGMWETQYF.

This chain connects TRBV4-1 to TRBJ2-5; D is possibly TRBD1 (6 bases). The CDR3 has 13 residues. V lost 4 bases and J lost 4, with 10 bases in between. In germline, CDR1 is MGHRA, CDR2 YSYEKL. For the CDR3, the DNA is TGCGCCAGCAGCCTGGGACACGTAGAGACCCAGTACTTC. Translating it yields CASSLGHVETQYF.

V and J are TRBV19 and TRBJ1-1; D ambiguous. Germline loops: CDR1 LNHDA, CDR2 SQIVND (reference sequence). This CDR3 comprises 14 residues. V was trimmed by 5 bases and J by 4 bases, leaving 14 bases between them. This CDR3 reads CASSFRLVGTEAFF. Written as DNA, the CDR3 is TGTGCCAGTAGTTTCCGGTTGGTGGGCACTGAAGCTTTCTTT. Combining the CDR3 with reference TRBV19 and TRBJ1-1 gives the whole variable domain DGGITQSPKYLFRKEGQNVTLSCEQNLNHDAMYWYRQDPGQGLRLIYYSQIVNDFQKGDIAEGYSVSREKKESFPLTVTSAQKNPTAFYLCASSFRLVGTEAFFGQGTRLTVV.

The genes are TRBV5-4 and TRBJ2-2, with TRBD1 matching over 7 bases. V gave up 6 bases and J gave up 2 bases; unmatched junction bases: 13. CDR1 is SGHNT and CDR2 is YYREEE in the germline V gene (reference sequence). The CDR3 totals 17 residues. The CDR3 DNA sequence: TGTGCCAGCAACGTACACCCGGGACAGCTAAACACCGGGGAGCTGTTTTTT. As protein: CASNVHPGQLNTGELFF.

This clone was counted a single time. The CDR3 spells CASSNKTGIIQYF. The CDR3 DNA reads TGTGCCAGCAGCAACAAGACAGGGATCATTCAGTACTTC. The gene calls are TRBV7-8 and TRBJ2-4; 7 bases align to TRBD1. The germline gives CDR1 SGHVS, CDR2 FQNEAQ. The CDR3 extends over 13 amino acids. The J segment lost 9 bases and the V segment lost 5 bases, leaving 7 bases of the junction unmatched.

CDR3 in DNA: TGCGCCAGCAGCCAAGGACAGGGGGCCGAGCAGTACTTC. Amino acids: CASSQGQGAEQYF. This rearrangement joins TRBV4-1 to TRBJ2-7; 10 bases are shared with TRBD1. The CDR3 length is 13 residues. Germline V gene data show CDR1 as MGHRA and CDR2 as YSYEKL. Trimming took 1 base from V and 6 from J; bases not matched to a gene: 0.

V gene TRBV5-1 combines with J gene TRBJ2-1, with 12 bases lining up with TRBD2. Germline CDR1 SGHRS, CDR2 YFSETQ. The CDR3 totals 16 residues. V shed 5 bases, J shed 9 bases, and the junction held 12 bases outside the gene matches. CDR3 loop: CASSASGGAWYFEQFF. CDR3 in DNA: TGCGCCAGCAGTGCTAGCGGGGGGGCGTGGTACTTTGAGCAGTTCTTC.

The chain carries TRBV27 and TRBJ2-3; no clear D. Trimming took 1 base from V and 1 from J, leaving 3 bases between them. The V gene's germline CDR1 is MNHEY and CDR2 SMNVEV (reference sequence). CDR3 length equals 13 residues. The CDR3 DNA follows: TGTGCCAGCAGTTTATGGCGCACAGATACGCAGTATTTT. Protein product: CASSLWRTDTQYF.